The clone carrying this T cell receptor beta chain showed up just a few times. Its specificity is not known. The sample comes from a study of naive and memory T cell subsets. Notes on the study in general: A few larger clonotypes appeared in naive repertoires, especially CD8, possibly memory cells re-expressing CD45RA. The power law exponent of TCR abundance differed between naive and memory cells.

The V gene's germline CDR1 is MDHEN and CDR2 SYDVKM. With 10 bases removed from V and 6 bases from J, the gap between germline ends came to 13 bases. CDR3 length equals 11 residues. Cells stained for CD3, CD4, CD8, CD45RA and CD27 were sorted into four subsets. Both TRBC1 and TRBC2 were covered by a beta constant-region primer of two equimolar oligonucleotides. The ligated cDNA underwent four PCR rounds using SP2 and nested alpha and beta constant-region primers. Ligation attached a single-stranded oligonucleotide with a 12-nucleotide UMI and the SP2 primer to the cDNA 3' end. Using its own MiXCR run on the UMI-ligation and nested PCR reads, TCRdb lists one record per CDR3 protein. The sample holds approximately 150,000 distinct CDR3 sequences, 22% seen once.

The receptor comes from a human donor in good health. Input material: naive CD4+ T cells from blood. This rearrangement joins TRBV28 to TRBJ2-7, with no clear D. CDR3 protein: CATTYPGEQYF. CDR3 in DNA: TGTGCCACCACCTACCCCGGCGAGCAGTACTTC.